These T cell receptor beta chains were read from a single sample in a study of blood T cells in healthy people across ages. TCRdb redid the calling of the 5' RACE reads with MiXCR, one entry per CDR3 protein. The data contain about 1.7 million distinct CDR3 sequences, 25% to 30% of them singletons. Sequenced sample: blood. The receptors shown here come from a woman aged 25 to 39 in good health. Both conserved end residues are part of each CDR3. The D gene is left open where the match is weak. The listing skips clone size in some rows; elsewhere it reads once, few, many or a size class.

>NA|TRBJ1-1|NA|TRBV7-2
TGTGCCAGCAGCCCTGGGCCGAAGACTGAAGCTTTCTTT
CASSPGPKTEAFF
>NA|TRBJ2-3|few|TRBV12-3/TRBV12-4
TGTGCCAGCAGTTTGGACGTCAGGGGCCGTACGCAGTATTTT
CASSLDVRGRTQYF
>NA|TRBJ1-1|NA|TRBV7-2
TGTGCCGGAGGCGATCCTGGAGTTGAAGCTTTCTTT
CAGGDPGVEAFF
>NA|TRBJ2-1|few|TRBV18
TGTGCCAGCTCACCAGAGGAAGACAATGAGCAGTTCTTC
CASSPEEDNEQFF
>NA|TRBJ1-1|NA|TRBV7-9
TGTGCCAGCAGCTTAGATTTCGGCAACATGAACACTGAAGCTTTCTTT
CASSLDFGNMNTEAFF
>TRBD2|TRBJ2-3|NA|TRBV5-1
TGCGCCAGCAGCCCTTCGGGAGCGGGGAGCACAGATACGCAGTATTTT
CASSPSGAGSTDTQYF
>TRBD2|TRBJ2-5|many|TRBV4-2
TGTGCCAGCAGCCAGGCACCGGGACTAGCGGGGGGTGAGGAAGAAGAGACCCAGTACTTC
CASSQAPGLAGGEEEETQYF
>TRBD2|TRBJ2-7|NA|TRBV7-2
TGTGCCAGCAGCTCTCCGACTAGCTCCCACGAGCAGTACTTC
CASSSPTSSHEQYF
>NA|TRBJ1-4|few|TRBV4-2
TGTGCCAGCAGCCAAGATCTCGGGGGGGTAACTAATGAAAAACTGTTTTTT
CASSQDLGGVTNEKLFF
>TRBD2|TRBJ2-7|NA|TRBV28
TGTGCCAGCTGCGGGGGGGACCTAAGCGAGCAGTACTTC
CASCGGDLSEQYF
>NA|TRBJ1-1|NA|TRBV28
TGTGCCAGCAGTTTAAGAACCGCGGGGTCTAACACTGAAGCTTTCTTT
CASSLRTAGSNTEAFF
>TRBD1|TRBJ2-7|few|TRBV20-1
TGCAGTGCCGGAAGGCAGGGACAGGTTACCGAGCAGTACTTC
CSAGRQGQVTEQYF
>TRBD1|TRBJ2-1|few|TRBV12-3/TRBV12-4
TGTGCCAGCACCTCACAGGGGCGGCATGAGCAGTTCTTC
CASTSQGRHEQFF
>NA|TRBJ2-3|NA|TRBV11-2
TGTGCCAGCAGCCTCTACCGGGGCAACACAGATACGCAGTATTTT
CASSLYRGNTDTQYF
>NA|TRBJ2-1|NA|TRBV5-1
TGCGCCAGCAGTCCTGGGAGCGAGGGGGGCCTAGGTGAGCAGGTCTTC
CASSPGSEGGLGEQVF
>TRBD1|TRBJ1-1|NA|TRBV5-1
TGCGCCAGCAGGGCTGACAGGGGTCCTCAGGATGCTTTCTTT
CASRADRGPQDAFF
>TRBD1|TRBJ2-1|NA|TRBV18
TGTGCCAGCTCATCAGACAGGGCTGGCGAGCAGTTCTTC
CASSSDRAGEQFF
>NA|TRBJ2-7|NA|TRBV5-6
TGTGCCAGCAGCTTTGCAGATACCGAGCAGTACTTC
CASSFADTEQYF
>NA|TRBJ1-1|NA|TRBV5-6
TGTGCCAGCAGCTTTTTGACACCCTCGGTGAGCACTGAAGCTTTCTTT
CASSFLTPSVSTEAFF
>NA|TRBJ2-7|many|TRBV7-2
TGTGCCAGCAGCCCTCAAGGGGGTTTGAATCTCAACGAGCAGTACTTC
CASSPQGGLNLNEQYF
>TRBD2|TRBJ2-5|many|TRBV20-1
TGCAGTGCCGAATCCGGGACTAGCGGGGAAGAGACCCAGTACTTC
CSAESGTSGEETQYF